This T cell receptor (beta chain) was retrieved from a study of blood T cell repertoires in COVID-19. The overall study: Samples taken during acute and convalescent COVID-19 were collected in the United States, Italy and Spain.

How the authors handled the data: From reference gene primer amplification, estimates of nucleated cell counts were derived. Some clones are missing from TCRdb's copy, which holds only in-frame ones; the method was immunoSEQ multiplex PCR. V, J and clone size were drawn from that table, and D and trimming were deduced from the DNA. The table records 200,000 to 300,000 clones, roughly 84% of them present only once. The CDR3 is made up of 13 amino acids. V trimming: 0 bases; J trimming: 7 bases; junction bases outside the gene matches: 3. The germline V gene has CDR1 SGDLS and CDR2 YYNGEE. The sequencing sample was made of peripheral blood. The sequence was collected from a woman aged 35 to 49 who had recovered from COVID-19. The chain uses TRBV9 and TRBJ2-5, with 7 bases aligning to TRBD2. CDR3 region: CASSVAGRGTQYF. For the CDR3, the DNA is TGTGCCAGCAGCGTAGCTGGGAGGGGGACCCAGTACTTC.